This T cell receptor (beta chain) derives from a study of technical replicates of blood from a handful of donors. The table came from immunoSEQ multiplex PCR; TCRdb's copy has only in-frame clones and leaves some out. Of over 55,000 clones in the sample, roughly 91% were seen once. Per germline, CDR1 KGHSH and CDR2 LQKENI. The V end was cut by 1 base, the J end by 0 bases, with 9 bases between. The CDR3 runs to 15 residues. The sequenced material came from PBMCs. The TCR sequence derives from a human donor in good health. Some clones in this sample may be carry-over from other donors' samples. The chain couples TRBV18 to TRBJ1-1, with D tentatively TRBD1 (6 bases). CDR3 DNA: TGTGCCAGCTCACCACACCAGGGGATGAACACTGAAGCTTTCTTT. It codes for CASSPHQGMNTEAFF.